Below are 24 T cell receptor beta chains sequenced from a single sample in a study of CD8+CD57+ T cells in acquired aplastic anemia. Profiling that covered TCR beta VDJ and CDR3 relied on genomic DNA as its template. MiXCR was run by TCRdb on the reads, yielding one entry per CDR3 protein. This sample yields some 200,000 distinct CDR3 sequences, of which around 32% are seen a single time; more than 0.95% belongs to the top ten. The material sequenced was sorted CD4+, CD8+, or CD8+CD57+ T cells (not recorded which) from PBMCs. Every receptor here comes from a human donor in good health, serving as a control.

With respect to this clonotype: It may be a read error: a sequence one base away is much more abundant. The V and J genes are TRBV2 and TRBJ2-4, with 7 bases identical to TRBD1. In germline, CDR1 is SNHLY, CDR2 FYNNEI. The CDR3 extends over 15 amino acids. Unmatched junction bases numbered 7, after V lost 6 bases and J lost 2 bases. CDR3 in amino acids: CASRVGGPSKNIQYF. The CDR3 DNA reads TGTGCCAGCAGGGTAGGGGGCCCGTCCAAAAACATTCAGTACTTC.

This clonotype has a count of ten or more. The chain carries TRBV11-2 and TRBJ2-7; 11 bases fit TRBD2. The ends lost 4 bases at V and 2 bases at J; junction bases unmatched: 4. Germline V gives CDR1 SGHAT, CDR2 FQNNGV. The CDR3 is made up of 15 amino acids. CDR3 sequence reads: CASSSTSGGTYEQYF. DNA of the CDR3: TGTGCCAGCAGCTCAACTAGCGGGGGAACCTACGAGCAGTACTTC.

The chain is built from TRBV10-2 and TRBJ2-7; D ambiguous. Germline V gene lookup returns CDR1 WSHSY and CDR2 SAAADI. CDR3 length: 12 amino acids. V lost 2 bases to trimming and J lost 1 base, with 3 bases between them. The CDR3 here is CASSEGSYEQYF. CDR3 bases: TGCGCCAGCAGTGAGGGGTCCTACGAGCAGTACTTC.

This clonotype was seen ten or more times. The chain employs TRBV9 and TRBJ2-3, with D perhaps TRBD1 (5 bases). V gave up 0 bases and J gave up 8 bases, with 10 bases separating them. The V gene's germline CDR1 is SGDLS and CDR2 YYNGEE. The length of the CDR3 is 13 residues. CDR3 region: CASSVEVQGTQYF. The CDR3 region has the DNA TGTGCCAGCAGCGTAGAGGTGCAGGGTACGCAGTATTTT.

This clonotype was counted between two and nine times. The V and J genes are TRBV4-2 and TRBJ2-5; TRBD2 agrees at 10 bases. Germline V gene data show CDR1 as LGHNA and CDR2 as YNFKEQ. V dropped 0 bases and J dropped 5; count of bases not matched to a gene: 6. CDR3 length equals 16 residues. In nucleotides, the CDR3 is TGTGCCAGCAGCCAAGAAAAGCGGGGGGGCGGTGAGACCCAGTACTTC. Translating it yields CASSQEKRGGGETQYF.

The CDR3 region is CSGQVRETQYF. The CDR3, as DNA: TGCAGTGGACAGGTCAGGGAGACCCAGTACTTC. J is TRBJ2-5 and V is TRBV20-1; a possible D gene is TRBD1 (6 bases). V lost 7 bases, J lost 5 bases, and 11 bases lay in between. The CDR3 extends over 11 amino acids. CDR1 and CDR2 from the germline V gene are DFQATT and SNEGSKA (reference sequence).

This clonotype was detected ten times or more. The chain combines TRBV20-1 with TRBJ1-2; weak D call: TRBD1 (5 bases). Germline assignment: CDR1 DFQATT and CDR2 SNEGSKA (reference sequence). V was trimmed by 1 base and J by 8 bases, leaving 17 bases between them. This CDR3 spans 14 amino acids. The CDR3: CSARAQVGTGGYTF. The CDR3 DNA follows: TGCAGTGCTAGAGCTCAGGTCGGGACGGGAGGCTACACCTTC.

This sequence joins TRBV12-3 or TRBV12-4 and TRBJ1-1, with a possible D match to TRBD1 (5 bases). Deletions cut 5 bases from V and 6 bases from J, with 16 bases between. CDR3 length equals 14 residues. For the CDR3, the DNA is TGTGCCAGCAGTGCACAGGCCCTCTCTCCTGAAGCTTTCTTT. Amino acids: CASSAQALSPEAFF.

The chain has TRBV15 and TRBJ1-6; D might be TRBD1 (6 bases). V gave up 0 bases and J gave up 10 bases, with 10 bases separating them. The CDR3 is 14 amino acids. Germline values: CDR1 LNHNV, CDR2 YYDKDF (reference sequence). The CDR3 nucleotides read TGTGCCACCAGCAGAGACAGGGGAACGTCACCCCTCCACTTT. Residues: CATSRDRGTSPLHF.

This clonotype came up many times. V usage is TRBV2 and J usage is TRBJ1-1; 12 bases align to TRBD1. Germline V gives CDR1 SNHLY, CDR2 FYNNEI. V lost 7 bases, J lost 5 bases, and 8 bases stayed unmatched. This CDR3 spans 15 amino acids. CDR3 coding DNA: TGTGCCAGCATCCGGGACAGGGGGCTTGGAACTGAAGCTTTCTTT. Translating it yields CASIRDRGLGTEAFF.

This clonotype was observed many times. This chain uses TRBV12-3 or TRBV12-4 with TRBJ1-5; D remains unclear. This CDR3 is built from 13 residues. Trimming took off 3 bases at V and 3 bases at J, with 6 bases between the two ends. CDR3 protein: CASSFQANQPQHF. In DNA, the CDR3 is TGTGCCAGCAGTTTCCAGGCCAATCAGCCCCAGCATTTT.

The CDR3 sequence is CASSLDGTSILEFF. Written as DNA, the CDR3 is TGCGCCAGCAGCTTGGACGGGACCTCTATTTTGGAGTTCTTC. J is TRBJ2-1 and V is TRBV5-1; D may be TRBD1 or TRBD2 (5 bases each). Deletions cut 0 bases from V and 14 bases from J, with 18 bases between. Germline values: CDR1 SGHRS, CDR2 YFSETQ. The CDR3 covers 14 residues.

This clonotype was observed many times. The V gene is TRBV20-1, the J gene TRBJ2-3; TRBD2 aligns across 11 bases. With 2 bases clipped from V and 4 bases from J, the junction kept 5 bases outside the gene matches. This CDR3 region has 15 residues. Germline values: CDR1 DFQATT, CDR2 SNEGSKA (reference sequence). The CDR3 here is CSARKLAGAADTQYF. DNA of the CDR3: TGCAGTGCTAGAAAACTAGCGGGAGCTGCAGATACGCAGTATTTT.

This clonotype has at least ten counts. The chain links TRBV2 to TRBJ1-1, with D tentatively TRBD1 (5 bases). Germline V CDR1 and CDR2: SNHLY, FYNNEI. The germline V and J ends were trimmed by 8 bases and 3 bases, with 16 bases remaining between them. This CDR3 has 14 amino acids. The CDR3 nucleotides are TGTGCCAGCCGCATCACCTTGGGGGACACTGAAGCTTTCTTT. Its translation: CASRITLGDTEAFF.

Note on this clonotype: Mismatch with germline at one junction end may stem from a read error. The chain links TRBV7-9 to TRBJ2-7, with D perhaps TRBD2 (5 bases). CDR1 and CDR2 (germline): SEHNR, FQNEAQ (reference sequence). The CDR3 is made up of 8 amino acids. The CDR3 protein is CASSLVDF. CDR3 DNA: TGTGCCAGCAGCTTAGTGGACTTT. Complete variable domain (other parts from reference TRBV7-9 and TRBJ2-7): DTGVSQNPRHKITKRGQNVTFRCDPISEHNRLYWYRQTLGQGPEFLTYFQNEAQLEKSRLLSDRFSAERPKGSFSTLEIQRTEQGDSAMYLCASSLVDFGPGTRLTVT.

This clonotype has only a few counts. The chain is built from TRBV20-1 and TRBJ1-1, with 9 bases that match TRBD1. The CDR3 spans 14 residues. V trimming: 2 bases; J trimming: 14 bases; junction bases outside the gene matches: 15. Per the germline V gene, CDR1 is DFQATT and CDR2 is SNEGSKA (reference sequence). CDR3 sequence (DNA): TGCAGTGCTAGATCGCCGGACAGGGGCGGCCTGGTGTTCTTT. This codes for CSARSPDRGGLVFF.

This clonotype was found many times. This rearrangement joins TRBV5-6 to TRBJ2-7; D remains unclear. The CDR3 has 11 residues. Germline V CDR1 and CDR2: SGHDT, YYEEEE. The V gene lost 7 bases and the J gene lost 4 bases, with 9 bases spanning the gap. CDR3 in amino acids: CASGQLYEQYF. CDR3 in DNA: TGTGCCAGCGGCCAACTGTACGAGCAGTACTTC.

V is TRBV7-8 and J is TRBJ2-7; 8 bases align to TRBD1. Trimming at V came to 0 bases and at J to 5 bases, leaving 9 bases not matched to a gene. The CDR3 spans 16 residues. Looked up from germline, CDR1 is SGHVS and CDR2 is FQNEAQ. The DNA of the CDR3 is TGTGCCAGCAGCTTAGCGCGGGGTCAGGGGGCGCACGAGCAGTACTTC. This sequence encodes CASSLARGQGAHEQYF.

This clonotype showed up many times. The chain is built from TRBV7-9 and TRBJ1-1, with a tentative D call TRBD1 (6 bases). Germline lookup yields CDR1 SEHNR and CDR2 FQNEAQ (reference sequence). This CDR3 is 15 amino acids long. V lost 4 bases to trimming and J lost 3 bases, with 15 bases between them. DNA of the CDR3: TGTGCCAGCAGCTCACCGGAGGGGGTCGACACTGAAGCTTTCTTT. This gives the protein CASSSPEGVDTEAFF. Complete variable domain (other parts from reference TRBV7-9 and TRBJ1-1): DTGVSQNPRHKITKRGQNVTFRCDPISEHNRLYWYRQTLGQGPEFLTYFQNEAQLEKSRLLSDRFSAERPKGSFSTLEIQRTEQGDSAMYLCASSSPEGVDTEAFFGQGTRLTVV.

Note on this clonotype: A junction end diverges from the germline sequence, so it may reflect a read error. The chain couples TRBV15 to TRBJ2-7; D not certain. This CDR3 has 13 amino acids. The germline gives CDR1 LNHNV, CDR2 YYDKDF (reference sequence). CDR3 amino acids: CATSRGVGSERYF. Written as DNA, the CDR3 is TGTGCCACCAGCAGAGGCGTGGGGTCCGAGCGGTACTTC.

There are many counts of this clonotype. V usage is TRBV29-1 and J usage is TRBJ1-3, with D possibly being TRBD1 (6 bases). The CDR3 is made up of 17 amino acids. Between the trimmed V and J ends, which lost 1 base and 0 bases, there was a span of 16 bases. The V gene's germline CDR1 is SQVTM and CDR2 ANQGSEA. This CDR3 is CSVEGGGGLLSGNTIYF. CDR3 DNA sequence: TGCAGCGTTGAAGGCGGGGGGGGCCTCCTCTCTGGAAACACCATATATTTT. Variable domain in full (rest from reference TRBV29-1 and TRBJ1-3): SAVISQKPSRDICQRGTSLTIQCQVDSQVTMMFWYRQQPGQSLTLIATANQGSEATYESGFVIDKFPISRPNLTFSTLTVSNMSPEDSSIYLCSVEGGGGLLSGNTIYFGEGSWLTVV.

Regarding this clonotype: A much larger clone differs from this one at a single base, so this may be a read error. The chain combines TRBV19 with TRBJ2-3; D is unresolved. Per germline, CDR1 LNHDA and CDR2 SQIVND (reference sequence). The CDR3 has 18 residues. CDR3 protein: CASSIGWESSSITDTKYF. CDR3 in DNA: TGTGCCAGTAGTATTGGATGGGAAAGTAGCTCGATCACAGATACGAAGTATTTT. Full variable domain (outside the CDR3, taken from reference TRBV19 and TRBJ2-3): DGGITQSPKYLFRKEGQNVTLSCEQNLNHDAMYWYRQDPGQGLRLIYYSQIVNDFQKGDIAEGYSVSREKKESFPLTVTSAQKNPTAFYLCASSIGWESSSITDTKYFGPGTRLTVL.

This sequence joins TRBV29-1 and TRBJ2-1, with TRBD2 matching over 9 bases. The J call may be in error: the DNA end matches TRBJ2-7 better. Germline loops: CDR1 SQVTM, CDR2 ANQGSEA. The CDR3 is 15 residues long. In DNA, the CDR3 is TGCAGCGTAGGCTCGGCGGGGGGGTCCTACAATGAGCAGTACTTC. Protein: CSVGSAGGSYNEQYF.

This clonotype was found many times. V usage is TRBV11-2 and J usage is TRBJ1-6; weak D call: TRBD1 (5 bases). The germline gives CDR1 SGHAT, CDR2 FQNNGV. The length of the CDR3 is 16 residues. V was cut by 4 bases and J by 7 bases, with 17 bases left in between. CDR3 loop: CASSSAPGLLNSPLHF. CDR3 DNA: TGTGCCAGCAGCTCTGCACCGGGACTGCTCAATTCACCCCTCCACTTT.